What follows are 15 T cell receptor beta chains derived from one specimen sequenced in a study of blood T cell repertoires in COVID-19. Profiling relied on immunoSEQ multiplex PCR, and the TCRdb table lists in-frame clones only, not all of them. The data hold 130,000 or so clones, with around 88% observed a single time. The sequenced material came from peripheral blood. These receptors all come from a man older than 75 with active or convalescent COVID-19.

The chain joins TRBV4-3 to TRBJ1-6, with a weak D call TRBD1 (5 bases). Trimming removed 0 bases from V and 5 bases from J, with 8 bases in between. Germline assignment: CDR1 LGHNA and CDR2 YSLEER. This CDR3 region has 15 residues. CDR3 coding DNA: TGCGCCAGCAGCCAAGAACCAGGGAATAATTCACCCCTCCACTTT. As protein: CASSQEPGNNSPLHF.

Remarks on this clone: It may be a read error: a sequence one base away is much more abundant. The chain has TRBV27 and TRBJ2-3; 7 bases agree with TRBD2. Trimming removed 5 bases from V and 6 bases from J; junction bases left unmatched: 11. Germline V gene lookup returns CDR1 MNHEY and CDR2 SMNVEV (reference sequence). This CDR3 contains 15 residues. The CDR3 bases are TGTGCCAGCAGTGGGTCACTAGCGACGCTGGATACGCAGTATTTT. It codes for CASSGSLATLDTQYF.

CDR3 sequence: CASSLDRGSPEQYF. DNA of the CDR3: TGTGCCAGCAGCCTGGACAGGGGGTCGCCCGAGCAGTACTTC. The chain carries TRBV5-4 and TRBJ2-7, with TRBD1 identical over 10 bases. The CDR3 is 14 amino acids. J was trimmed by 6 bases and V by 4 bases; bases with no gene match: 7. Germline V lookup: CDR1 SGHNT, CDR2 YYREEE (reference sequence).

The gene calls are TRBV18 and TRBJ1-4; perhaps TRBD1 as D (5 bases). The CDR3 covers 15 residues. The germline gives CDR1 KGHSH, CDR2 LQKENI. V was shortened by 0 bases and J by 4 bases, with 9 bases between the two germline ends. CDR3 sequence: CASSPPGQSNEKLFF. The CDR3 coding sequence is TGTGCCAGCTCACCACCGGGGCAGAGTAATGAAAAACTGTTTTTT.

In regard to this clone: A read error may account for a junction end that differs from germline. This rearrangement joins TRBV24-1 to TRBJ2-3; D is perhaps TRBD2 (5 bases). The CDR3 contains 14 residues. Germline lookup yields CDR1 KGHDR and CDR2 SFDVKD. In DNA form, the CDR3 reads TGTGCCGCCAGCGGAGCCAGAGGTGTAGATACGCAGTATTTT. Protein sequence: CAASGARGVDTQYF.

The chain uses TRBV7-8 and TRBJ1-1; unclear D gene. Germline V CDR1 and CDR2: SGHVS, FQNEAQ. The V and J ends lost 6 bases and 6 bases respectively, with 17 bases between them. This CDR3 comprises 14 residues. The CDR3, as DNA: TGTGCCAGCAGGACTTCCGACGTGGTTTCTGAAGCTTTCTTT. It specifies CASRTSDVVSEAFF.

The chain has TRBV15 and TRBJ1-4, with D tentatively TRBD1 (6 bases). Germline V lookup: CDR1 LNHNV, CDR2 YYDKDF (reference sequence). The CDR3 has 16 residues. Trimming removed 5 bases from V and 1 base from J, with 14 bases in between. CDR3 protein: CATSGGGGLTNEKLFF. The CDR3 coding sequence is TGTGCCACCAGCGGGGGAGGGGGATTAACTAATGAAAAACTGTTTTTT.

The chain carries TRBV2 and TRBJ2-3, with D possibly TRBD2 on 5 matching bases. V was pared by 3 bases and J by 12 bases, with 10 bases between. Germline assignment: CDR1 SNHLY and CDR2 FYNNEI. This CDR3 region has 11 residues. CDR3 sequence (DNA): TGTGCCAGCAGTGACGGGGAAGCCCAGTATTTT. Its translation: CASSDGEAQYF.

This chain joins TRBV16 and TRBJ1-5; D not certain. The CDR3 is 15 residues long. Germline values: CDR1 KGHSY, CDR2 FQNENV. Trimming left V 0 bases short and J 3 bases short, with 9 bases between. The CDR3 region is CASSQSLPVNQPQHF. The CDR3 coding sequence is TGTGCCAGCAGCCAATCGTTGCCAGTCAATCAGCCCCAGCATTTT. The full variable domain, with the rest looked up from reference TRBV16 and TRBJ1-5, is GEEVAQTPKHLVRGEGQKAKLYCAPIKGHSYVFWYQQVLKNEFKFLISFQNENVFDETGMPKERFSAKCLPNSPCSLEIQATKLEDSAVYFCASSQSLPVNQPQHFGDGTRLSIL.

The chain is built from TRBV12-5 and TRBJ2-3, with 10 positions matching TRBD2. The CDR3 spans 14 residues. Germline CDR1 and CDR2: LGHNT and FRNRAP. V gave up 7 bases and J gave up 3 bases; unmatched junction bases: 4. CDR3 loop: CASALAGATDTQYF. CDR3 DNA sequence: TGTGCTAGTGCGCTAGCGGGGGCAACAGATACGCAGTATTTT.

The chain combines TRBV3-1 (or the pseudogene TRBV3-2) with TRBJ2-2; tentative D call: TRBD2 (6 bases). This CDR3 spans 17 amino acids. V gave up 0 bases and J gave up 6 bases, with 17 bases separating them. Germline lookup yields CDR1 LGHDT and CDR2 YNNKEL (reference sequence). The CDR3 bases are TGTGCCAGCAGCCAAGATCGGAGGGGAGATAATTCCGGGGAGCTGTTTTTT. Amino acids: CASSQDRRGDNSGELFF.

The J gene is TRBJ1-1, the V gene TRBV7-3; 7 bases are a match to TRBD1. Trimming took 2 bases from V and 0 from J; bases not matched to a gene: 6. Germline CDR1 SGHTA, CDR2 FQGTGA. The length of the CDR3 is 16 residues. CDR3 nucleotide sequence: TGTGCCAGCAGCTTATTAGGGGGCGGGATGAACACTGAAGCTTTCTTT. Translated, it gives CASSLLGGGMNTEAFF.

The chain has TRBV6-2 or TRBV6-3 and TRBJ2-5, with 13 bases fitting TRBD2. The CDR3 spans 17 residues. The germline CDR1 and CDR2 sequences are MNHEY and SVGEGT. J gave up 2 bases and V 2 bases, and 5 bases lay outside the gene matches. The CDR3 DNA follows: TGTGCCAGCAGTTACCAACTAGCGGGGGGGACACAAGAGACCCAGTACTTC. Amino acids: CASSYQLAGGTQETQYF.

This clone was observed a single time. The rearrangement joins TRBV7-2 to TRBJ1-2; 8 nucleotides agree with TRBD1. The V gene's germline CDR1 is SGHTA and CDR2 FQGNSA. This CDR3 contains 15 residues. V lost 1 base to trimming and J lost 2 bases; unmatched junction nucleotides: 3. This chain's CDR3 is CASSLDRGTNYGYTF. The DNA for the CDR3 is TGTGCCAGCAGCTTAGACAGGGGGACGAACTATGGCTACACCTTC.

This chain uses TRBV4-3 with TRBJ2-3; TRBD2 might be the D (5 bases). This CDR3 contains 13 residues. Germline loops: CDR1 LGHNA, CDR2 YSLEER. V was cut by 2 bases and J by 11 bases, with 14 bases left in between. CDR3 in amino acids: CASSQTSGLGQYF. As DNA, the CDR3 is TGCGCCAGCAGCCAAACGAGCGGCCTAGGGCAGTATTTT.